These 27 T cell receptor beta chains were sequenced from one sample in a study. TCRdb reanalysed the 5' RACE reads using MiXCR and keeps one entry per CDR3 protein. This table holds some 30,000 distinct CDR3 sequences, about 28% found once. What was sequenced was naive CD4+ T cells sorted from a lymph node. As for subset: naive CD4+ T cells, CD4+CD45RA+CD25-. These receptors were taken from a female donor with breast cancer.

This clonotype was counted between two and nine times. One end of the junction is discordant with germline, which a read error may explain. The V gene is TRBV20-1, the J gene TRBJ2-7, with D unclear. CDR3 size: 12 residues. Per germline, CDR1 DFQATT and CDR2 SNEGSKA (reference sequence). Here the CDR3 reads CSASSLSCEQYF. The CDR3 bases are TGCAGTGCTAGTTCCCTCTCCTGCGAGCAGTACTTC.

This clonotype was seen only a few times. The chain recombines TRBV7-3 with TRBJ2-1, with D tentatively TRBD1 (5 bases). The V and J ends lost 2 bases and 3 bases respectively, with 11 bases between them. This CDR3 has 15 amino acids. From germline, CDR1 is SGHTA and CDR2 FQGTGA. This CDR3 reads CASSLQAGNYNEQFF. The CDR3 DNA reads TGTGCCAGCAGCTTACAAGCAGGGAACTACAATGAGCAGTTCTTC.

In regard to this clonotype: At one boundary the junction diverges from the germline segment, which might be a read error. V gene TRBV7-8 combines with J gene TRBJ2-7, with D unclear. Per germline, CDR1 SGHVS and CDR2 FQNEAQ. The length of the CDR3 is 14 residues. The CDR3 region is CASSLEGRSSEQCF. For the CDR3, the DNA is TGTGCCAGCAGCTTAGAGGGCCGTTCCAGCGAGCAGTGCTTC.

This clonotype was seen a few times. CDR3 protein: CASSARGDSSYNSPLHF. CDR3 sequence (DNA): TGTGCCAGCAGCGCCCGAGGGGACAGCTCCTATAATTCACCCCTCCACTTT. The rearrangement links TRBV9 to TRBJ1-6, with 7 bases that match TRBD1. V was clipped by 3 bases and J by 0 bases; unmatched bases: 6. CDR1 is SGDLS, CDR2 YYNGEE, per germline. CDR3 size: 17 residues.

With respect to this clonotype: At one end, the junction sequence differs from germline, possibly due to a read error. CDR3 amino acids: CTTSRPGQGFGEAFF. For the CDR3, the DNA is TGTACCACCAGCAGACCGGGACAGGGGTTTGGTGAAGCTTTCTTT. The rearrangement uses TRBV15 and TRBJ1-1; 10 nucleotides align to TRBD1. This CDR3 region has 15 residues. Germline CDR1 is LNHNV and CDR2 is YYDKDF (reference sequence). The full variable domain, rest sourced from reference TRBV15 and TRBJ1-1, is DAMVIQNPRYQVTQFGKPVTLSCSQTLNHNVMYWYQQKSSQAPKLLFHYYDKDFNNEADTPDNFQSRRPNTSFCFLDIRSPGLGDTAMYLCTTSRPGQGFGEAFFGQGTRLTVV.

The J gene is TRBJ2-7, the V gene TRBV27, with 7 bases lining up with TRBD1. The germline CDR1 and CDR2 sequences are MNHEY and SMNVEV (reference sequence). The CDR3 is made up of 13 amino acids. V trimming: 8 bases; J trimming: 0 bases; junction bases outside the gene matches: 4. The CDR3 bases are TGTGCCAGCCGTGGGACAGTCTCCTACGAGCAGTACTTC. It translates to CASRGTVSYEQYF.

The sample holds a few counts of this clonotype. The chain links TRBV27 to TRBJ1-3, with 10 bases lining up with TRBD1. The CDR3 has 17 residues. Germline CDR1 is MNHEY and CDR2 is SMNVEV (reference sequence). J was trimmed by 0 bases and V by 5 bases; bases with no gene match: 7. The CDR3 region has the DNA TGTGCCAGCAGTCCGGGGACAGGGGCCCTCTCTGGAAACACCATATATTTT. This encodes CASSPGTGALSGNTIYF.

This clonotype appeared a single time. The rearrangement joins TRBV6-1 to TRBJ1-1; unclear D gene. Germline CDR1 and CDR2: MNHNS and SASEGT. Trimming shortened V by 2 bases and J by 1 base, and 8 bases separated the two germline ends. CDR3 length: 14 residues. Here the CDR3 DNA reads TGTGCCAGCAGTGAATTCGCTGGGAACACTGAAGCTTTCTTT. Encoded protein: CASSEFAGNTEAFF.

Judged by abundance, this clonotype is medium-sized. The chain carries TRBV7-3 and TRBJ2-3; D is uncertain. Germline V lookup: CDR1 SGHTA, CDR2 FQGTGA. This CDR3 region has 13 residues. Trimming took off 2 bases at V and 2 bases at J, with 5 bases between the two ends. Here the CDR3 DNA reads TGTGCCAGCAGCTTAGGGCCCACAGATACGCAGTATTTT. Amino acid sequence: CASSLGPTDTQYF.

The V call is TRBV6-2 or TRBV6-3, the J call TRBJ2-7, with D tentatively TRBD2 (5 bases). V lost 0 bases and J lost 9, with 12 bases in between. CDR3 length equals 13 residues. Germline V CDR1 and CDR2: MNHEY, SVGEGT. Written as DNA, the CDR3 is TGTGCCAGCAGTTACTCCGAGGGCCTGGGGCAGTACTTC. This translates into CASSYSEGLGQYF.

Remarks on this clonotype: The conserved final phenylalanine or tryptophan is absent from the CDR3, which likely points to a read error. This chain joins TRBV4-1 and TRBJ2-2; D possibly matches TRBD1 or TRBD2 (6 bases each). The V gene lost 3 bases and the J gene lost 6 bases, with 11 bases spanning the gap. From germline, CDR1 is MGHRA and CDR2 YSYEKL. The CDR3 contains 14 residues. The CDR3 region is CASSQIRGPGELFS. Here the CDR3 DNA reads TGCGCCAGCAGCCAGATTCGGGGGCCCGGGGAGCTGTTTTCT.

This clonotype was found a few times. The CDR3 spells CASSLTYSGNTIYF. CDR3 in DNA: TGTGCCAGCAGCCTTACCTACTCTGGAAACACCATATATTTT. The chain recombines TRBV12-3 or TRBV12-4 with TRBJ1-3; D is unclear. Trimming removed 6 bases at V and 0 bases at J, with 9 bases between. The CDR3 is made up of 14 amino acids.

J is TRBJ2-1 and V is TRBV11-2; TRBD2 matches at 7 bases. The CDR3 loop spans 15 amino acids. The germline V gene encodes CDR1 SGHAT and CDR2 FQNNGV. V was pared by 5 bases and J by 3 bases, with 7 bases of the junction left unmatched. This CDR3 is CASSAPGTIYNEQFF. CDR3 nucleotide sequence: TGTGCCAGCAGCGCCCCCGGGACTATCTACAATGAGCAGTTCTTC. Full variable domain (rest looked up from reference TRBV11-2 and TRBJ2-1): EAGVAQSPRYKIIEKRQSVAFWCNPISGHATLYWYQQILGQGPKLLIQFQNNGVVDDSQLPKDRFSAERLKGVDSTLKIQPAKLEDSAVYLCASSAPGTIYNEQFFGPGTRLTVL.

This chain joins TRBV7-9 and TRBJ2-5; TRBD2 matches 8 bases. Looked up from germline, CDR1 is SEHNR and CDR2 is FQNEAQ (reference sequence). Germline trimming cut 4 bases from V and 0 bases from J; bases unmatched to any gene: 7. The CDR3 has 16 residues. CDR3 nucleotides: TGTGCCAGCAGCTCCCCACTAGCGGAGTACCAAGAGACCCAGTACTTC. Translated: CASSSPLAEYQETQYF.

This clonotype came up many times. The V call is TRBV6-2 or TRBV6-3, the J call TRBJ2-7; D may be TRBD1 (6 bases). V shed 6 bases and J shed 7 bases, with 13 bases lying between them. This CDR3 is built from 12 residues. Germline CDR1 is MNHEY and CDR2 is SVGEGT. CDR3 in amino acids: CASRDRAMEQYF. The CDR3 region has the DNA TGTGCCAGCAGGGACAGAGCAATGGAGCAGTACTTC.

This clonotype appeared many times. V gene TRBV5-1 combines with J gene TRBJ2-5; 8 bases agree with TRBD1. Germline V CDR1 and CDR2: SGHRS, YFSETQ. The CDR3 runs to 14 residues. Unmatched junction bases numbered 3, after V lost 0 bases and J lost 5 bases. The CDR3 DNA follows: TGCGCCAGCAGCTTGGATTCAGGGGGCGAGACCCAGTACTTC. It specifies CASSLDSGGETQYF.

The J gene is TRBJ1-1, the V gene TRBV29-1; 12 bases are shared with TRBD1. Germline trimming cut 3 bases from V and 0 bases from J; bases unmatched to any gene: 5. Germline V gene data show CDR1 as SQVTM and CDR2 as ANQGSEA. This CDR3 has 16 amino acids. CDR3 nucleotides: TGCAGCGTTGATTGGGGACAGGGGGCCGTGAACACTGAAGCTTTCTTT. Translation: CSVDWGQGAVNTEAFF.

In the case of this clonotype: The germline gene is not matched at one end of the junction; a read error may be the cause. The chain joins TRBV7-6 to TRBJ2-3, with D tentatively TRBD2 (6 bases). The CDR3 runs to 12 residues. The germline V gene has CDR1 SGHVS and CDR2 FNYEAQ. CDR3 sequence reads: CASSAGSHPYGF. The CDR3 DNA sequence: TGTGCCAGCAGCGCGGGGAGTCACCCCTACGGGTTT. Full variable domain (remainder filled in from reference TRBV7-6 and TRBJ2-3): GAGVSQSPRYKVTKRGQDVALRCDPISGHVSLYWYRQALGQGPEFLTYFNYEAQQDKSGLPNDRFSAERPEGSISTLTIQRTEQRDSAMYRCASSAGSHPYGFGPGTRLTVL.

The rearrangement joins TRBV11-3 to TRBJ2-7; D is uncertain. Germline V gene data show CDR1 as SGHNT and CDR2 as YENEEA. The length of the CDR3 is 15 residues. Trimming took off 1 base at V and 3 bases at J, with 13 bases between the two ends. This CDR3 reads CASSLVAGANYEQYF. The CDR3 nucleotides are TGTGCCAGCAGCTTAGTTGCAGGAGCGAACTACGAGCAGTACTTC.

This sequence joins TRBV12-3 or TRBV12-4 and TRBJ1-1; D is undetermined. V dropped 5 bases and J dropped 1 base, with 5 bases sitting between them. This CDR3 is 12 amino acids long. The DNA for the CDR3 is TGTGCCAGCAGTGTAGAGAACACTGAAGCTTTCTTT. As protein: CASSVENTEAFF.

This clonotype occurred a few times. The chain carries TRBV15 and TRBJ2-3; 7 bases fit TRBD2. CDR1 is LNHNV, CDR2 YYDKDF, per germline (reference sequence). The CDR3 has 16 residues. The V gene end was trimmed by 7 bases and the J gene end by 2 bases; junction bases not matched to a gene: 12. CDR3 loop: CATTLGGGSVTDTQYF. CDR3 coding DNA: TGTGCCACCACTCTGGGGGGGGGTTCGGTCACAGATACGCAGTATTTT.

The J gene is TRBJ2-7, the V gene TRBV4-2; TRBD2 matches 12 bases. Looked up from germline, CDR1 is LGHNA and CDR2 is YNFKEQ. The V segment lost 0 bases and the J segment 5 bases; nucleotides outside the gene matches: 5. The CDR3 sequence is 16 residues long. The CDR3 DNA reads TGTGCCAGCAGCCAAGATCTGACTAGCGGGAGTAACGAGCAGTACTTC. Translating gives CASSQDLTSGSNEQYF.

The J gene is TRBJ2-3, the V gene TRBV6-5; 8 bases align to TRBD1. With 5 bases clipped from V and 0 bases from J, the junction kept 7 bases outside the gene matches. The germline gives CDR1 MNHEY, CDR2 SVGAGI. CDR3 length: 16 residues. The CDR3 loop reads CASSPLTGDSTDTQYF. The CDR3 nucleotides read TGTGCCAGCAGTCCCCTGACAGGGGATAGCACAGATACGCAGTATTTT.

CDR3 DNA: TGTGCCAGCAGCCCCCGGATCTATTCACCCCTCCACTTT. This encodes CASSPRIYSPLHF. The rearrangement uses TRBV7-2 and TRBJ1-6; no clear D gene. Germline-derived CDR1 and CDR2 are SGHTA and FQGNSA. The V end lost 5 bases, the J end lost 8 bases, and 10 bases lay between the germline ends. The CDR3 contains 13 residues.

V and J are TRBV10-3 and TRBJ2-1; 10 bases map to TRBD2. J was trimmed by 5 bases and V by 7 bases; bases with no gene match: 17. This CDR3 has 18 residues. Germline CDR1 reads ENHRY; CDR2 reads SYGVKD. As DNA, the CDR3 is TGTGCCATCAAGGTTCCGCCTGCTAGCGGGAGTCTCCACAATGAGCAGTTCTTC. It yields the protein CAIKVPPASGSLHNEQFF.

The rearrangement joins TRBV6-2 or TRBV6-3 to TRBJ1-5; D ambiguous. The germline V gene has CDR1 MNHEY and CDR2 SVGEGT. The CDR3 consists of 15 residues. The V end was cut by 2 bases, the J end by 0 bases, with 8 bases between. CDR3 amino acids: CASSYRLISNQPQHF. The CDR3 region has the DNA TGTGCCAGCAGTTACCGCTTGATTAGCAATCAGCCCCAGCATTTT.

In the case of this clonotype: This may be a read error: a much more frequent sequence differs by one nucleotide. The chain employs TRBV5-1 and TRBJ1-2; D not resolved. The CDR3 totals 14 residues. CDR1 is SGHRS and CDR2 is YFSETQ in the germline V gene. CDR3 amino acids: CTSSPLSSNYGYTF. CDR3 nucleotide sequence: TGCACCAGCAGCCCCCTTTCGTCTAACTATGGCTACACCTTC.